Listed below are T cell receptor beta chains from one sample, sequenced in a study of blood T cell repertoires in COVID-19. The table came from immunoSEQ multiplex PCR; TCRdb's copy has only in-frame clones and leaves some out. The table includes 150,000 to 200,000 clones, 60% to 80% detected once. Input material: peripheral blood. These receptor sequences come from a woman in her sixties or seventies with acute or convalescent COVID-19. Each CDR3 is given with its conserved first and last residue. Fields, in order: CDR3 protein, CDR3 DNA, J gene, V gene, clone size, D gene. D genes are given only for firm matches. Not every row has a clone size; where given, it reads once, few, many or a size class.

CASAGQGQGPQHF	TGCGCCAGCGCCGGACAGGGTCAGGGGCCCCAGCATTTT	TRBJ1-5	TRBV4-1	once	TRBD1
CATSRGGSDTIYF	TGTGCCACCAGCAGAGGAGGTTCCGACACCATATATTTT	TRBJ1-3	TRBV15	-	-
CATSPQSTDTQYF	TGTGCCACCAGCCCCCAAAGCACAGATACGCAGTATTTT	TRBJ2-3	TRBV15	many	-
CAWSEGGTEAFF	TGTGCCTGGAGTGAAGGGGGCACTGAAGCTTTCTTT	TRBJ1-1	TRBV30	-	-
CASSIKLTGDYGYTF	TGTGCCAGCAGCATCAAACTCACGGGAGATTATGGCTACACCTTC	TRBJ1-2	TRBV5-4	-	-
CASSKTGNQPQHF	TGTGCCAGTAGTAAGACAGGCAATCAGCCCCAGCATTTT	TRBJ1-5	TRBV19	-	-
CAWSVIGDGYTF	TGTGCCTGGAGTGTAATAGGGGATGGCTACACCTTC	TRBJ1-2	TRBV30	-	-
CASSHISYNEQFF	TGTGCCAGCAGCCACATATCCTACAATGAGCAGTTCTTC	TRBJ2-1	TRBV5-4	-	-
CASSTDRGADTQYF	TGTGCCAGCAGTACGGACAGGGGTGCAGATACGCAGTATTTT	TRBJ2-3	TRBV2	-	TRBD1
CASSPPGREQFF	TGTGCCAGCAGCCCTCCTGGGAGGGAACAGTTCTTC	TRBJ2-1	TRBV7-9	few	TRBD2
CASSDRDRFNEQFF	TGTGCCAGCAGTGATAGGGACAGATTCAATGAGCAGTTCTTC	TRBJ2-1	TRBV2	-	TRBD1
CASTKRTGSTNYGYTF	TGTGCCAGTACCAAGAGGACAGGCAGCACTAACTATGGCTACACCTTC	TRBJ1-2	TRBV19	once	TRBD1
CASSLDPTGDYNEQFF	TGCGCCAGCAGCTTGGACCCCACAGGGGACTACAATGAGCAGTTCTTC	TRBJ2-1	TRBV5-1	-	TRBD1
CASSLTRSVSEQFF	TGTGCCAGCAGCTTAACGCGTTCCGTGAGCGAGCAGTTCTTC	TRBJ2-1	TRBV7-3	few	-
CASSLARGLYEQYF	TGTGCCAGCAGCTTAGCGCGGGGACTCTACGAGCAGTACTTC	TRBJ2-7	TRBV7-2	-	-
CASSFSGRADTQYF	TGTGCCAGCAGTTTCAGCGGGAGGGCAGATACGCAGTATTTT	TRBJ2-3	TRBV27	-	TRBD2
CASSLVPDGYTF	TGTGCCAGCAGCTTAGTTCCCGATGGCTACACCTTC	TRBJ1-2	TRBV7-2	-	-
CASSVGLDSTYNEQFF	TGTGCCAGCAGCGTAGGGTTGGACTCCACCTACAATGAGCAGTTCTTC	TRBJ2-1	TRBV9	-	-
CASSLFRGQNTEAFF	TGTGCCAGCAGCTTATTTAGGGGCCAGAACACTGAAGCTTTCTTT	TRBJ1-1	TRBV7-8	-	-
CAWSPLSTDTQYF	TGTGCCTGGAGCCCCCTGAGCACAGATACGCAGTATTTT	TRBJ2-3	TRBV30	-	-
CASSDSGLGHNEQFF	TGTGCCAGCAGTGATTCCGGACTAGGTCACAATGAGCAGTTCTTC	TRBJ2-1	TRBV2	-	TRBD2
CASSLSSSSYNEQFF	TGTGCCAGCAGCTTATCGTCCAGCTCCTACAATGAGCAGTTCTTC	TRBJ2-1	TRBV7-9	-	-
CASSTLEGETQYF	TGTGCCAGTAGTACATTGGAGGGGGAGACCCAGTACTTC	TRBJ2-5	TRBV19	few	-
CASSFSSYEQYF	TGTGCCAGCAGCTTTAGCTCCTACGAGCAGTACTTC	TRBJ2-7	TRBV7-3	-	-
CASSRDRAWGTQYF	TGTGCCAGCTCCCGGGACAGGGCCTGGGGGACGCAGTATTTT	TRBJ2-3	TRBV6-5	-	TRBD1
CASSQAGSAKNIQYF	TGTGCCAGCAGTCAAGCGGGTTCGGCCAAAAACATTCAGTACTTC	TRBJ2-4	TRBV11-2	few	-
CASSARGTQGYNEQFF	TGTGCCAGTAGTGCGCGGGGAACCCAGGGATACAATGAGCAGTTCTTC	TRBJ2-1	TRBV19	-	-
CASSTTSGSIGELFF	TGTGCCAGCAGCACGACTAGCGGGAGTATCGGGGAGCTGTTTTTT	TRBJ2-2	TRBV7-3	-	TRBD2
CASSQGQGWNTEAFF	TGTGCCAGCAGCCAAGGACAGGGTTGGAACACTGAAGCTTTCTTT	TRBJ1-1	TRBV3-1/TRBV3-2	-	TRBD1
CASSRGGETQYF	TGTGCCAGCAGCAGGGGCGGGGAGACCCAGTACTTC	TRBJ2-5	TRBV27	-	-
CASRIGGGQGRNEQFF	TGTGCCAGCAGGATTGGGGGGGGACAGGGACGCAATGAGCAGTTCTTC	TRBJ2-1	TRBV7-9	-	TRBD1
CASSQVGFTGELFF	TGCGCCAGCAGCCAAGTCGGGTTCACCGGGGAGCTGTTTTTT	TRBJ2-2	TRBV4-1	-	-
CASSAPGLAGDDTKNIQYF	TGTGCCAGCAGTGCCCCGGGACTAGCGGGAGATGACACCAAAAACATTCAGTACTTC	TRBJ2-4	TRBV2	-	TRBD2
CASSLSSGSSGNTIYF	TGTGCCAGCAGCTTATCATCAGGGTCGTCTGGAAACACCATATATTTT	TRBJ1-3	TRBV7-2	-	-
CASSFGIMNTEAFF	TGTGCCAGCAGTTTCGGGATAATGAACACTGAAGCTTTCTTT	TRBJ1-1	TRBV27	-	-
CASSIDGGWNQPQHF	TGTGCCAGTAGTATAGATGGAGGGTGGAATCAGCCCCAGCATTTT	TRBJ1-5	TRBV19	once	-
CASSQGGTGNQPQHF	TGTGCCAGCAGCCAAGGGGGGACAGGCAATCAGCCCCAGCATTTT	TRBJ1-5	TRBV3-1/TRBV3-2	-	TRBD1
CASSVLPSKGEWYEQYF	TGTGCCAGCAGCGTCTTGCCTTCTAAGGGGGAATGGTACGAGCAGTACTTC	TRBJ2-7	TRBV12-1	-	-
CAWSGGNYGYTF	TGTGCCTGGAGTGGAGGGAACTATGGCTACACCTTC	TRBJ1-2	TRBV30	-	-
CASSQDDRASYGYTF	TGCGCCAGCAGCCAAGATGACAGGGCTAGCTATGGCTACACCTTC	TRBJ1-2	TRBV4-1	-	TRBD1
CASSPSTGVFTGELFF	TGTGCCAGCAGCCCCTCGACAGGGGTTTTTACCGGGGAGCTGTTTTTT	TRBJ2-2	TRBV5-4	once	TRBD1
CASSQGQGENYGYTF	TGCGCCAGCAGCCAGGGACAGGGGGAAAACTATGGCTACACCTTC	TRBJ1-2	TRBV4-1	few	TRBD1
CASGKSRRTRPRIYNEQFF	TGTGCCAGTGGTAAATCTAGGCGTACAAGACCTCGTATTTACAATGAGCAGTTCTTC	TRBJ2-1	TRBV19	-	-
CASKEGAANYNEQFF	TGTGCCAGTAAGGAGGGGGCCGCTAACTACAATGAGCAGTTCTTC	TRBJ2-1	TRBV19	-	-
CASSPIDMGKLFF	TGTGCCAGCAGTCCTATCGACATGGGAAAACTGTTTTTT	TRBJ1-4	TRBV2	-	-